Shown below are 3 T cell receptor beta chains from a single sample sequenced in a study of OX40 agonist ivuxolimab in advanced cancers. Here immunoSEQ multiplex PCR was the method, and the copy in TCRdb shows in-frame clones only, minus some. Of around 44,000 clones in the sample, approximately 84% were seen once. Specimen: CD4+ or CD8+ T cells sorted from blood, collected in a trial of the OX40 agonist ivuxolimab. Source of these receptors: an adult with an advanced solid tumor such as melanoma, head and neck, liver or kidney cancer.

In this sample, this clone turned up a few times. V gene TRBV2 combines with J gene TRBJ1-6; D uncertain. Germline CDR1 SNHLY, CDR2 FYNNEI. This CDR3 is 12 amino acids long. Between the trimmed V and J ends, which lost 3 bases and 8 bases, there was a span of 5 bases. The CDR3 DNA reads as TGTGCCAGCAGTGATCTGTATTCACCCCTCCACTTT. Amino acid sequence: CASSDLYSPLHF.

The chain uses TRBV4-2 and TRBJ1-1; D unresolved. This CDR3 is built from 15 residues. CDR1 and CDR2 from the germline V gene are LGHNA and YNFKEQ. V lost 0 bases and J 0 bases, leaving 8 bases between the germline ends. As DNA, the CDR3 is TGTGCCAGCAGCCAAGACAGCTGGATGAACACTGAAGCTTTCTTT. This codes for CASSQDSWMNTEAFF.

The chain links TRBV27 to TRBJ2-7, with 12 bases lining up with TRBD2. CDR1 and CDR2 (germline): MNHEY, SMNVEV (reference sequence). This CDR3 has 17 residues. Trimming took 4 bases from V and 6 from J; bases not matched to a gene: 13. DNA for the CDR3: TGTGCCAGCAGTTCGACCCGTGCTAGCGGGAGGGGTGGCGAGCAGTACTTC. It specifies CASSSTRASGRGGEQYF.